This TCR beta chain was obtained from a study of T cell responses to AZD1222 COVID-19 vaccine. Study-level results: Donors were chiefly white British, with a greater number of females, and clonal diversity was perhaps underestimated. Only five to seven individuals given AZD1222 were seropositive at baseline.

Assay used: immunoSEQ multiplex PCR; TCRdb lists only in-frame clones, some missing. The table has about 100,000 clones, 65% to 90% seen once; the top ten hold about 6%. To note about this clone: Its antigen is as yet unknown.

This specimen consisted of peripheral blood, obtained on day 0 of AZD1222 vaccination. The receptor's source is an adult in good health.

CDR3 protein: CASLGGSYEQYF. Written as DNA, the CDR3 is TGTGCCAGCCTTGGCGGGAGTTACGAGCAGTACTTC. V usage is TRBV7-2 and J usage is TRBJ2-7, with 7 bases matching TRBD2. The CDR3 is 12 residues long. Losses at the gene ends were 8 bases for V and 4 bases for J; bases not matched to a gene: 5. Germline assignment: CDR1 SGHTA and CDR2 FQGNSA.